The 29 T cell receptor beta chains listed next were all sequenced from one sample in a study of cytomegalovirus exposure and HLA in healthy donors. TCRdb's copy holds only in-frame clones and misses some; the assay was immunoSEQ multiplex PCR. The table has some 69,000 clones, over 90% seen once. The sample comprised PBMCs. All receptors derive from a woman aged 18-29 years in good health and CMV-seropositive.

V is TRBV19 and J is TRBJ2-1, with 13 positions matching TRBD2. The J segment lost 0 bases and the V segment lost 6 bases, leaving 2 bases of the junction unmatched. Germline values: CDR1 LNHDA, CDR2 SQIVND (reference sequence). CDR3 length equals 16 residues. The CDR3 loop is CASSRLAGGSYNEQFF. Written as DNA, the CDR3 is TGTGCCAGTAGCAGACTAGCGGGAGGCTCCTACAATGAGCAGTTCTTC. The variable domain in full, completed from reference TRBV19 and TRBJ2-1, reads DGGITQSPKYLFRKEGQNVTLSCEQNLNHDAMYWYRQDPGQGLRLIYYSQIVNDFQKGDIAEGYSVSREKKESFPLTVTSAQKNPTAFYLCASSRLAGGSYNEQFFGPGTRLTVL.

The sample holds one count of this clone. The chain links TRBV1 to TRBJ1-5. TRBV1 is a pseudogene. The CDR3 runs 15 residues. CDR3 sequence (DNA): TGCACCAGCGCCATGTCCGGGGTTCGCAATCAGCCCCAGCATTTT. Translation gives CTSAMSGVRNQPQHF.

This sequence joins TRBV4-3 and TRBJ2-1; 10 positions match TRBD2. Germline V gene sequence: CDR1 LGHNA, CDR2 YSLEER. This CDR3 is built from 15 residues. V dropped 4 bases and J dropped 2; count of bases not matched to a gene: 2. As DNA, the CDR3 is TGCGCCAGCAGCCCAGGACTAGCGGCCTACAATGAGCAGTTCTTC. It codes for CASSPGLAAYNEQFF.

The V call is TRBV2, the J call TRBJ2-7; 8 bases map to TRBD1. The CDR3 runs to 15 residues. Trimming cost V 11 bases and J 0 bases; bases outside gene matches: 12. CDR1 and CDR2 (germline): SNHLY, FYNNEI. DNA for the CDR3: TGTGCCGGAAAGAACAGGGGGGCGAACTCCTACGAGCAGTACTTC. Translating it yields CAGKNRGANSYEQYF.

V gene TRBV21-1 combines with J gene TRBJ2-5; whether TRBD2, the table's D call, matches the DNA was not checked. TRBV21-1 has pseudogene status. This CDR3 has 15 residues. The CDR3 DNA sequence: TGTGCCAGCAGCAAATCGCTAGACTGTCAAGAGACCCAGTACTTC. Protein sequence: CASSKSLDCQETQYF.

The chain couples TRBV4-3 to TRBJ1-2, with TRBD1 identical over 9 bases. This CDR3 contains 15 residues. The germline gives CDR1 LGHNA, CDR2 YSLEER. Unmatched junction bases numbered 3, after V lost 1 base and J lost 3 bases. The CDR3 DNA reads as TGCGCCAGCAGCCAAGTTACAGGGGGCGACTATGGCTACACCTTC. This translates into CASSQVTGGDYGYTF.

The chain couples TRBV12-5 to TRBJ2-3, with 7 nucleotides matching TRBD2. J gave up 5 bases and V 0 bases, and 8 bases lay outside the gene matches. In germline, CDR1 is LGHNT, CDR2 FRNRAP. The CDR3 is 16 amino acids. Written as DNA, the CDR3 is TGTGCTAGTGGTTTGGTAATGTCTAGCGGAAAAGATACGCAGTATTTT. Translating gives CASGLVMSSGKDTQYF.

The rearrangement uses TRBV7-9 and TRBJ2-7; a possible D gene is TRBD2 (6 bases). Germline CDR1 and CDR2: SEHNR and FQNEAQ (reference sequence). The CDR3 runs 14 residues. Trimming cost V 0 bases and J 6 bases, with 12 bases left between them. In DNA, the CDR3 is TGTGCCAGCAGCTTAGCTAGCGGTGTCCTCGAGCAGTACTTC. Amino acids: CASSLASGVLEQYF.

The chain couples TRBV6-4 to TRBJ2-3; a possible D gene is TRBD1 (5 bases). Trimming cost V 3 bases and J 0 bases, with 13 bases left between them. The CDR3 is 16 amino acids. Germline V CDR1 and CDR2: MRHNA, SNTAGT. CDR3 DNA sequence: TGTGCCAGCAGTGAGACAACTGCAGGGAGCACAGATACGCAGTATTTT. The encoded protein is CASSETTAGSTDTQYF.

V gene TRBV2 combines with J gene TRBJ1-1, with unresolved D. The CDR3 is made up of 11 amino acids. From germline, CDR1 is SNHLY and CDR2 FYNNEI. The ends were cut back, 6 bases at V and 1 base at J, with 3 bases in the middle. Here the CDR3 DNA reads TGTGCCAGCAGCCAGAACACTGAAGCTTTCTTT. Translated, it gives CASSQNTEAFF.

V is TRBV2 and J is TRBJ2-7, with TRBD1 matching over 8 bases. Germline assignment: CDR1 SNHLY and CDR2 FYNNEI. The CDR3 totals 13 residues. V shed 7 bases and J 0 bases; nucleotides not matched to a gene: 2. The CDR3 coding sequence is TGTGCCAGCACGGGACAGGTCTCCTACGAGCAGTACTTC. Its translation is CASTGQVSYEQYF.

V gene TRBV6-5 combines with J gene TRBJ2-5, with 10 bases identical to TRBD2. Germline CDR1 MNHEY, CDR2 SVGAGI. Trimming removed 4 bases from V and 0 bases from J; junction bases left unmatched: 5. CDR3 size: 16 residues. CDR3 in amino acids: CASSLLAGLYQETQYF. As DNA, the CDR3 is TGTGCCAGCAGTTTACTAGCGGGGCTGTACCAAGAGACCCAGTACTTC.

The chain carries TRBV10-3 and TRBJ2-7; TRBD1 agrees at 11 bases. The CDR3 has 13 amino acids. J was trimmed by 4 bases and V by 6 bases; bases with no gene match: 2. The germline gives CDR1 ENHRY, CDR2 SYGVKD. CDR3 DNA: TGTGCCATCAGGGGGACAGGGGGGTACGAGCAGTACTTC. This sequence encodes CAIRGTGGYEQYF.

The rearrangement links TRBV6-5 to TRBJ1-2; D is possibly TRBD1 (6 bases). CDR3 length: 15 residues. Germline-derived CDR1 and CDR2 are MNHEY and SVGAGI. Deletions cut 2 bases from V and 1 base from J, with 11 bases between. DNA for the CDR3: TGTGCCAGCAGTTACGACGGGACATATAACTATGGCTACACCTTC. Translating gives CASSYDGTYNYGYTF.

V and J are TRBV5-4 and TRBJ1-2; TRBD1 matches at 9 bases. Germline V gives CDR1 SGHNT, CDR2 YYREEE (reference sequence). This CDR3 region has 14 residues. Trimming took 4 bases from V and 3 from J; bases not matched to a gene: 4. Here the CDR3 reads CASSRTGEDYGYTF. Here the CDR3 DNA reads TGTGCCAGCAGCCGGACAGGGGAAGACTATGGCTACACCTTC.

The chain is built from TRBV27 and TRBJ2-7; D might be TRBD2 (6 bases). The CDR3 is 15 residues long. V lost 5 bases to trimming and J lost 7 bases, with 21 bases between them. Germline CDR1 MNHEY, CDR2 SMNVEV (reference sequence). The CDR3 region is CASSERDRTMGEQYF. The CDR3 DNA sequence: TGTGCCAGCAGTGAACGGGACCGGACTATGGGGGAGCAGTACTTC.

The chain is built from TRBV5-1 and TRBJ2-7; a weak D match, TRBD2 (5 bases). Trimming left V 6 bases short and J 0 bases short, with 13 bases between. This CDR3 region has 14 residues. Looked up from germline, CDR1 is SGHRS and CDR2 is YFSETQ. CDR3 region: CASKPGSLSYEQYF. CDR3 in DNA: TGCGCCAGCAAACCGGGATCCCTCTCCTACGAGCAGTACTTC. Using reference TRBV5-1 and TRBJ2-7 for the parts outside the CDR3, the full variable domain is KAGVTQTPRYLIKTRGQQVTLSCSPISGHRSVSWYQQTPGQGLQFLFEYFSETQRNKGNFPGRFSGRQFSNSRSEMNVSTLELGDSALYLCASKPGSLSYEQYFGPGTRLTVT.

The chain has TRBV19 and TRBJ1-1, with 8 bases identical to TRBD1. Germline V gives CDR1 LNHDA, CDR2 SQIVND (reference sequence). V trimming: 5 bases; J trimming: 2 bases; junction bases outside the gene matches: 4. The CDR3 runs 14 residues. CDR3 sequence reads: CASSPGGINTEAFF. The CDR3 nucleotides are TGTGCCAGTAGTCCAGGGGGCATTAACACTGAAGCTTTCTTT.

This clone was seen many times. J is TRBJ2-2 and V is TRBV6-5; a possible D gene is TRBD1 (6 bases). The CDR3 contains 15 residues. CDR1 is MNHEY, CDR2 SVGAGI, per germline. The V and J ends lost 0 bases and 5 bases respectively, with 10 bases between them. The CDR3 DNA reads TGTGCCAGCAGTTACTCCTCCGGACAGACCGGGGAGCTGTTTTTT. Protein product: CASSYSSGQTGELFF.

In this sample, this clone turned up once. J is TRBJ2-1 and V is TRBV19; 7 nucleotides line up with TRBD2. Germline assignment: CDR1 LNHDA and CDR2 SQIVND (reference sequence). This CDR3 is 15 amino acids long. V shed 10 bases and J 8 bases; nucleotides not matched to a gene: 17. CDR3 sequence: CATRERRELWDEQFF. In DNA form, the CDR3 reads TGTGCCACCCGAGAGCGGCGGGAGCTATGGGATGAGCAGTTCTTC.

This clone was seen more than once but under ten times. The rearrangement joins TRBV28 to TRBJ2-7; 7 bases align to TRBD2. The ends lost 5 bases at V and 0 bases at J; junction bases unmatched: 7. Germline lookup yields CDR1 MDHEN and CDR2 SYDVKM. CDR3 length: 15 residues. In DNA form, the CDR3 reads TGTGCCAGCAGTCGGAGCGGGACTCACTCCTACGAGCAGTACTTC. Protein sequence: CASSRSGTHSYEQYF.

The CDR3 spells CASSYSGSGTGQPQHF. Written as DNA, the CDR3 is TGTGCCAGCAGTTACTCGGGGTCAGGGACTGGGCAGCCCCAGCATTTT. This chain links TRBV6-5 with TRBJ1-5; D is perhaps TRBD1 (5 bases). The germline V and J ends were trimmed by 0 bases and 7 bases, with 16 bases remaining between them. The CDR3 is 16 amino acids. CDR1 and CDR2 from the germline V gene are MNHEY and SVGAGI.

The V call is TRBV9, the J call TRBJ2-7, with 11 bases fitting TRBD2. V was pared by 3 bases and J by 3 bases, with 5 bases of the junction left unmatched. Germline lookup yields CDR1 SGDLS and CDR2 YYNGEE. The CDR3 length is 15 residues. CDR3 residues: CASSAGLAGIYEQYF. The CDR3 coding sequence is TGTGCCAGCAGCGCTGGACTAGCGGGTATCTACGAGCAGTACTTC.

The rearrangement links TRBV27 to TRBJ2-7; D unresolved. Germline CDR1 MNHEY, CDR2 SMNVEV (reference sequence). This CDR3 has 13 residues. Trimming left V 4 bases short and J 0 bases short, with 7 bases between. The CDR3 DNA sequence: TGTGCCAGCAGTTCCACAAGCTCCTACGAGCAGTACTTC. This translates into CASSSTSSYEQYF.

The V gene is TRBV5-1, the J gene TRBJ1-1, with D perhaps matching TRBD1 (5 bases). This CDR3 region has 15 residues. V gave up 0 bases and J gave up 7 bases, with 16 bases separating them. Per germline, CDR1 SGHRS and CDR2 YFSETQ. The CDR3 DNA is TGCGCCAGCAGCTTGGACCAGGGAAAGATTATTGAAGCTTTCTTT. Residues: CASSLDQGKIIEAFF.

The chain combines TRBV11-3 with TRBJ1-1; D call uncertain. The CDR3 sequence is 12 residues long. V lost 3 bases, J lost 11 bases, and 13 bases lay in between. The germline gives CDR1 SGHNT, CDR2 YENEEA. CDR3 coding DNA: TGTGCCAGCAGCTTCTCGGAGCGCAGTGCTTTCTTT. It translates to CASSFSERSAFF. Drawing the rest from reference TRBV11-3 and TRBJ1-1, the complete variable domain is EAGVVQSPRYKIIEKKQPVAFWCNPISGHNTLYWYLQNLGQGPELLIRYENEEAVDDSQLPKDRFSAERLKGVDSTLKIQPAELGDSAVYLCASSFSERSAFFGQGTRLTVV.

This clone has just one count. The genes are TRBV30 and TRBJ2-5; TRBD1 matches at 7 bases. The length of the CDR3 is 14 residues. In germline, CDR1 is GTSNPN, CDR2 SVGIG (reference sequence). The trim removed 5 bases at V and 5 bases at J, leaving 11 bases unmatched. The CDR3 is CAWGTAATWETQYF. As DNA, the CDR3 is TGTGCCTGGGGGACAGCCGCGACGTGGGAGACCCAGTACTTC. Full variable domain (remainder filled in from reference TRBV30 and TRBJ2-5): SQTIHQWPATLVQPVGSPLSLECTVEGTSNPNLYWYRQAAGRGLQLLFYSVGIGQISSEVPQNLSASRPQDRQFILSSKKLLLSDSGFYLCAWGTAATWETQYFGPGTRLLVL.

V usage is TRBV28 and J usage is TRBJ2-7; 8 positions match TRBD2. There are 15 residues in the CDR3. From germline, CDR1 is MDHEN and CDR2 SYDVKM. Trimming took 5 bases from V and 3 from J; bases not matched to a gene: 9. CDR3 bases: TGTGCCAGCAGTCCACCGGCGGGGGGAGGCTACGAGCAGTACTTC. This sequence encodes CASSPPAGGGYEQYF.

This chain links TRBV15 with TRBJ2-3; a possible D gene is TRBD1 (5 bases). V lost 0 bases to trimming and J lost 7 bases, with 17 bases between them. The CDR3 runs to 16 residues. Germline V gene sequence: CDR1 LNHNV, CDR2 YYDKDF (reference sequence). Here the CDR3 DNA reads TGTGCCACCAGCAGAGATACCGGCATTGGGGCTAATACGCAGTATTTT. Protein product: CATSRDTGIGANTQYF.